Listed below are T cell receptor beta chains from one sample, sequenced in a study of control samples from healthy donors and cancer patients. Sequencing used immunoSEQ multiplex PCR; TCRdb keeps in-frame clones, though not all of them. The sample lists 150,000 to 200,000 clones, roughly 90% occurring once. Specimen: blood. These receptors were obtained from a woman aged 50 to 65 in good health. Each CDR3 is given with its conserved first and last residue. D genes are given only for firm matches. Clone size, where shown, is once, few, many, or a class for clones that have expanded.

V gene	clone size	J gene	D gene	CDR3 length	CDR3 protein	CDR3 DNA
TRBV4-1	-	TRBJ2-2	TRBD2	16	CASSPGLAGVTGELFF	TGCGCCAGCAGCCCCGGACTAGCGGGGGTAACCGGGGAGCTGTTTTTT
TRBV6-6	-	TRBJ2-7	TRBD1	16	CASSYRGDRVSYEQYF	TGTGCCAGCAGTTACCGCGGGGACAGGGTTTCCTACGAGCAGTACTTC
TRBV7-2	-	TRBJ2-3	-	15	CASSLPTSGSDTQYF	TGTGCCAGCAGCTTACCGACTAGTGGCTCAGATACGCAGTATTTT
TRBV11-1	-	TRBJ2-1	TRBD1	15	CASSLGLGTDNEQFF	TGTGCCAGCAGCTTAGGCCTTGGGACAGACAATGAGCAGTTCTTC
TRBV6-6	-	TRBJ1-1	-	15	CASSSPTGGTTEAFF	TGTGCCAGCAGTTCCCCGACCGGGGGAACCACTGAAGCTTTCTTT
TRBV12-3/TRBV12-4	once	TRBJ1-5	-	12	CASSLGNQPQHF	TGTGCCAGCAGTTTGGGCAATCAGCCCCAGCATTTT
TRBV30	-	TRBJ1-4	TRBD1	17	CAWSVYRGRVANEKLFF	TGTGCCTGGAGTGTATACAGGGGGCGCGTAGCTAATGAAAAACTGTTTTTT
TRBV7-9	-	TRBJ1-4	-	14	CASSLFSRGEKLFF	TGTGCCAGCAGCTTGTTCAGTCGGGGTGAAAAACTGTTTTTT
TRBV7-6	-	TRBJ2-1	TRBD2	15	CASSLSGRANNEQFF	TGTGCCAGCAGCTTAAGCGGGAGGGCGAACAATGAGCAGTTCTTC
TRBV28	-	TRBJ2-2	-	14	CASLTRTGTGELFF	TGTGCCAGTCTAACTCGGACGGGCACCGGGGAGCTGTTTTTT
TRBV27	-	TRBJ1-6	-	16	CASSHGSSGLGPPLHF	TGTGCCAGCAGCCACGGAAGCTCAGGTCTCGGACCACCCCTCCACTTT
TRBV2	-	TRBJ2-7	-	14	CASTDSGQRYEQYF	TGTGCCAGCACCGATTCAGGACAGCGGTACGAGCAGTACTTC
TRBV27	-	TRBJ2-5	-	14	CASSPRMNQETQYF	TGTGCCAGCAGCCCCCGGATGAACCAAGAGACCCAGTACTTC
TRBV7-2	once	TRBJ2-1	-	15	CASSPLTGRDNEQFF	TGTGCCAGCAGCCCGCTGACAGGGAGGGACAATGAGCAGTTCTTC
TRBV9	-	TRBJ1-1	-	14	CASSPGAAGTEAFF	TGTGCCAGCAGCCCAGGGGCAGCTGGCACTGAAGCTTTCTTT
TRBV5-6	-	TRBJ1-2	-	14	CASSLLTVNYGYTF	TGTGCCAGCAGCTTGCTGACGGTTAACTATGGCTACACCTTC
TRBV19	-	TRBJ2-2	-	17	CASSTAIVGANTGELFF	TGTGCCAGTAGTACCGCCATCGTGGGGGCGAACACCGGGGAGCTGTTTTTT
TRBV5-1	-	TRBJ2-7	TRBD1	16	CASSEAGGLPTYEQYF	TGCGCCAGCAGCGAGGCAGGGGGCTTACCGACCTACGAGCAGTACTTC
TRBV11-3	-	TRBJ2-2	-	15	CASSLVPAGSGELFF	TGTGCCAGCAGCTTAGTACCGGCGGGGAGCGGGGAGCTGTTTTTT
TRBV28	-	TRBJ1-5	TRBD1	16	CASSLTTGWDNQPQHF	TGTGCCAGCAGTTTAACGACAGGGTGGGACAATCAGCCCCAGCATTTT
TRBV18	-	TRBJ1-1	TRBD1	15	CASSPRTGQNTEAFF	TGTGCCAGCTCACCCCGGACAGGGCAGAACACTGAAGCTTTCTTT
TRBV28	-	TRBJ2-1	TRBD2	15	CASSSLTGGRNEQFF	TGTGCCAGCAGTTCCCTAACGGGGGGGCGTAATGAGCAGTTCTTC
TRBV4-1	-	TRBJ1-1	-	14	CASGRGGADTEAFF	TGCGCCAGCGGTCGGGGGGGAGCGGACACTGAAGCTTTCTTT
TRBV6-5	-	TRBJ1-5	-	15	CASRDRDYSNQPQHF	TGTGCCAGCAGGGACAGAGATTATAGCAATCAGCCCCAGCATTTT
TRBV27	few	TRBJ1-1	-	14	CASSLTSVNTEAFF	TGTGCCAGCAGTTTAACAAGTGTGAACACTGAAGCTTTCTTT
TRBV28	-	TRBJ1-6	-	15	CASSSQGAGNSPLHF	TGTGCCAGCAGTTCACAGGGTGCGGGGAATTCACCCCTCCACTTT
TRBV12-3/TRBV12-4	-	TRBJ2-7	-	9	CASGREQYF	TGTGCCAGCGGTCGAGAGCAGTACTTC
TRBV11-2	once	TRBJ1-6	TRBD1	13	CASSANRGSPLHF	TGTGCCAGCAGCGCCAACAGGGGTTCACCCCTCCACTTT
TRBV5-4	once	TRBJ2-3	TRBD2	14	CASSPGGSTDTQYF	TGTGCCAGCAGCCCGGGGGGTAGCACAGATACGCAGTATTTT
TRBV5-1	-	TRBJ1-4	TRBD1	15	CASSRNRGSTEKLFF	TGCGCCAGCAGCCGTAACAGGGGCAGTACTGAAAAACTGTTTTTT
TRBV19	-	TRBJ1-3	-	17	CASGRGGGSLSGNTIYF	TGTGCCAGTGGGAGAGGCGGGGGGAGCCTCTCTGGAAACACCATATATTTT
TRBV7-3	-	TRBJ2-1	-	15	CASSLGSGLYNEQFF	TGTGCCAGCAGCTTAGGTAGCGGCCTTTACAATGAGCAGTTCTTC
TRBV28	-	TRBJ1-4	TRBD1	15	CASKPGQGNNEKLFF	TGTGCCAGCAAACCGGGACAGGGTAATAATGAAAAACTGTTTTTT
TRBV24-1	-	TRBJ2-3	TRBD1	15	CATGPQGAQVDTQYF	TGTGCCACCGGACCACAGGGGGCGCAGGTAGATACGCAGTATTTT
TRBV7-2	-	TRBJ1-1	-	15	CASSSGPYMNTEAFF	TGTGCCAGCAGCTCGGGACCGTACATGAACACTGAAGCTTTCTTT
TRBV19	-	TRBJ1-1	-	13	CASSINRNTEAFF	TGTGCCAGTAGTATAAACAGGAACACTGAAGCTTTCTTT
TRBV5-1	-	TRBJ2-5	TRBD1	15	CASSLAGQRIETQYF	TGCGCCAGCAGCTTGGCGGGACAGAGGATTGAGACCCAGTACTTC
TRBV7-2	-	TRBJ2-7	TRBD2	16	CASSLNRLAGGQEQYF	TGTGCCAGCAGCTTAAATCGGCTAGCGGGGGGGCAGGAGCAGTACTTC
TRBV5-1	-	TRBJ2-1	-	15	CASSLRSGGEYEQFF	TGCGCCAGCAGCTTGCGGTCAGGTGGTGAGTATGAGCAGTTCTTC
TRBV5-1	-	TRBJ1-1	TRBD1	14	CASSLTGEFTEAFF	TGCGCCAGCAGCTTGACAGGGGAGTTTACTGAAGCTTTCTTT
TRBV9	-	TRBJ1-1	-	14	CASSVAPENTEAFF	TGTGCCAGCAGCGTAGCACCCGAGAACACTGAAGCTTTCTTT
TRBV7-2	-	TRBJ1-1	-	16	CASSLARSFRGTEAFF	TGTGCCAGCAGCTTAGCGCGGAGTTTTCGAGGCACTGAAGCTTTCTTT
TRBV3-1/TRBV3-2	-	TRBJ1-2	TRBD1	13	CASSHDRGGGYTF	TGTGCCAGCAGCCACGACAGGGGGGGCGGCTACACCTTC
TRBV4-2	-	TRBJ2-7	-	14	CASSQDVVPYEQYF	TGTGCCAGCAGCCAAGACGTCGTCCCCTACGAGCAGTACTTC
TRBV9	-	TRBJ2-3	TRBD2	16	CASSVVAAGGPGTQYF	TGTGCCAGCAGCGTAGTGGCCGCGGGAGGGCCGGGAACGCAGTATTTT
TRBV15	-	TRBJ2-5	-	13	CATSRDRQETQYF	TGTGCCACCAGCAGAGACAGGCAAGAGACCCAGTACTTC
TRBV9	-	TRBJ2-2	-	15	CASSVYRAVTGELFF	TGTGCCAGCAGCGTCTACAGAGCGGTTACCGGGGAGCTGTTTTTT